This TCR beta chain was identified in a study of blood T cell repertoires in COVID-19. Across the whole study: From T cells, B-cell-depleted T cells, or PBMCs came the material, which was cDNA or gDNA.

Original handling: Amplification from reference gene primers served as the basis for estimated nucleated cell counts. The repertoire was sequenced with immunoSEQ multiplex PCR; TCRdb's copy has only in-frame clones and lacks some. V and J calls and clone size are copied from that table; D and trimming were computed from the DNA. The table records 210,000 or so clones, 90% of them present only once. Sequencing was performed on peripheral blood. The clonotype originates from a man aged 50 to 59 with acute or convalescent COVID-19.

Here the CDR3 reads CASSLGTSGRDEQYF. CDR3 nucleotide sequence: TGTGCCAGCAGCCTCGGGACTAGCGGGAGAGACGAGCAGTACTTC. The chain combines TRBV28 with TRBJ2-7, with 14 bases matching TRBD2. This CDR3 is 15 amino acids long. Germline V gene lookup returns CDR1 MDHEN and CDR2 SYDVKM. J lost 5 bases, V lost 6 bases, and 6 bases had no gene match.